The 20 T cell receptor beta chains below all came from one sample that was sequenced in a study of blood T cell repertoires in COVID-19. Data came from immunoSEQ multiplex PCR; TCRdb stores just in-frame clones and leaves some out. The sample includes around 320,000 clones, 85% to 95% of them seen just once. The sequencing input was PBMCs or T cells enriched from blood (not recorded which). These receptors were obtained from a woman in her twenties or thirties who had been exposed to COVID-19.

The rearrangement joins TRBV5-6 to TRBJ1-1, with D perhaps matching TRBD1 (6 bases). Germline V CDR1 and CDR2: SGHDT, YYEEEE. The CDR3 is 13 amino acids. Trimming cost V 4 bases and J 4 bases, with 11 bases left between them. In DNA, the CDR3 is TGTGCCAGCAGCCACAGGGTGGGCACTGAAGCTTTCTTT. Its protein product is CASSHRVGTEAFF.

The chain combines TRBV9 with TRBJ2-2, with 7 bases lining up with TRBD2. The CDR3 is 16 residues long. Germline-derived CDR1 and CDR2 are SGDLS and YYNGEE. Losses at the gene ends were 0 bases for V and 0 bases for J; bases not matched to a gene: 2. The DNA of the CDR3 is TGTGCCAGCAGCGTAGGGGGAGGGGCGAACACCGGGGAGCTGTTTTTT. It translates to CASSVGGGANTGELFF.

The chain has TRBV5-1 and TRBJ2-4; TRBD2 is a possible D gene (6 bases). CDR1 is SGHRS, CDR2 YFSETQ, per germline. CDR3 size: 16 residues. Trimming pared 5 bases from V and 6 bases from J, leaving 21 bases between. This chain's CDR3 is CASSSPSAGTLNIQYF. The CDR3 region has the DNA TGCGCCAGCAGTTCCCCCTCTGCAGGGACTCTAAACATTCAGTACTTC.

The chain carries TRBV5-4 and TRBJ2-1; 14 bases match TRBD2. CDR3 length: 16 residues. The junction had 6 bases not matched to a gene; V was cut back by 4 bases and J by 6 bases. The germline V gene encodes CDR1 SGHNT and CDR2 YYREEE (reference sequence). The CDR3 loop reads CASSPPGLAGVNEQFF. The CDR3 DNA reads as TGTGCCAGCAGCCCCCCGGGACTAGCGGGGGTCAATGAGCAGTTCTTC.

The count of this clone is one. The V call is TRBV29-1, the J call TRBJ2-6, with D possibly matching TRBD2 (5 bases). The CDR3 is 14 residues long. Germline CDR1 and CDR2: SQVTM and ANQGSEA. V was clipped by 4 bases and J by 2 bases, with 9 bases between them. The CDR3 coding sequence is TGCAGCGTTGTCGGGGTAACTGGGGCCAACGTCCTGACTTTC. Its translation is CSVVGVTGANVLTF.

This clone was seen just once. V usage is TRBV10-3 and J usage is TRBJ1-1; D may be TRBD1 (5 bases). CDR3 length equals 13 residues. Germline V gene lookup returns CDR1 ENHRY and CDR2 SYGVKD. V was shortened by 8 bases and J by 1 base, with 11 bases between the two germline ends. The CDR3 region has the DNA TGTGCCATCTGGGGGGAAAGGAACACTGAAGCTTTCTTT. This translates into CAIWGERNTEAFF.

The chain links TRBV5-5 to TRBJ2-7, with D perhaps matching TRBD1 (7 bases). Trimming took off 1 base at V and 2 bases at J, with 13 bases between the two ends. Germline V lookup: CDR1 SGHKS, CDR2 YYEKEE (reference sequence). This CDR3 region has 15 residues. CDR3 in DNA: TGTGCCAGCAGCTTGACCCAGGGGGGAGCCTACGAGCAGTACTTC. Translation: CASSLTQGGAYEQYF.

This clone was recorded a few times. The chain couples TRBV5-6 to TRBJ2-1; 15 bases map to TRBD2. V trimming: 5 bases; J trimming: 4 bases; junction bases outside the gene matches: 7. The CDR3 is 17 residues long. CDR1 is SGHDT, CDR2 YYEEEE, per germline. CDR3 in amino acids: CASSWTSGGAAYNEQFF. CDR3 DNA sequence: TGTGCCAGCAGTTGGACTAGCGGGGGGGCGGCTTACAATGAGCAGTTCTTC.

This chain connects TRBV20-1 to TRBJ1-2, with a possible D match to TRBD1 (5 bases). V lost 6 bases, J lost 8 bases, and 13 bases lay in between. Germline CDR1 reads DFQATT; CDR2 reads SNEGSKA (reference sequence). The CDR3 has 11 amino acids. CDR3 in DNA: TGCAGTGCCGTCCAGGGTGGCGGCTACACCTTC. This gives the protein CSAVQGGGYTF.

This chain joins TRBV9 and TRBJ2-5; 9 bases are a match to TRBD1. Per germline, CDR1 SGDLS and CDR2 YYNGEE. The CDR3 totals 15 residues. V lost 0 bases to trimming and J lost 5 bases; unmatched junction nucleotides: 5. The CDR3 sequence is CASSVAPDRGETQYF. In DNA, the CDR3 is TGTGCCAGCAGCGTAGCTCCGGACAGGGGCGAGACCCAGTACTTC.

This clone was seen only once. This chain joins TRBV18 and TRBJ1-5; D ambiguous. This CDR3 is 14 amino acids long. The ends were cut back, 0 bases at V and 4 bases at J, with 7 bases in the middle. Germline assignment: CDR1 KGHSH and CDR2 LQKENI. Written as DNA, the CDR3 is TGTGCCAGCTCACCACCGAACGGTAATCAGCCCCAGCATTTT. It specifies CASSPPNGNQPQHF.

The chain uses TRBV10-1 and TRBJ2-5; 7 bases are a match to TRBD1. Germline loops: CDR1 WNHNN, CDR2 SYGVQD (reference sequence). V lost 6 bases and J lost 1; bases outside the gene matches: 14. The CDR3 totals 17 residues. Here the CDR3 DNA reads TGCGCCAGCAGGGGATTCACGGGACAGATAGTCCAAGAGACCCAGTACTTC. Encoded protein: CASRGFTGQIVQETQYF.

This chain uses TRBV2 with TRBJ2-5; perhaps TRBD2 as D (6 bases). Germline CDR1 reads SNHLY; CDR2 reads FYNNEI. V was pared by 10 bases and J by 1 base, with 16 bases between. This CDR3 has 14 residues. In DNA, the CDR3 is TGTGCCATAATACACCGGGGGAGCCAAGAGACCCAGTACTTC. It yields the protein CAIIHRGSQETQYF.

This clone was found once. This chain uses TRBV29-1 with TRBJ2-1, with 14 bases aligning to TRBD2. V trimming: 4 bases; J trimming: 8 bases; junction bases outside the gene matches: 7. The germline V gene encodes CDR1 SQVTM and CDR2 ANQGSEA. This CDR3 region has 15 residues. The CDR3 sequence: CSVATGTSGGDEQFF. The CDR3 DNA follows: TGCAGCGTTGCAACCGGGACTAGCGGGGGCGATGAGCAGTTCTTC.

The genes are TRBV28 and TRBJ2-6; 8 bases align to TRBD1. The CDR3 contains 17 residues. Germline V lookup: CDR1 MDHEN, CDR2 SYDVKM. Trimming removed 1 base from V and 0 bases from J; junction bases left unmatched: 2. Here the CDR3 reads CASSLSGGASGANVLTF. CDR3 DNA: TGTGCCAGCAGTTTATCAGGGGGCGCCTCTGGGGCCAACGTCCTGACTTTC.

This clone showed up just a few times. The chain employs TRBV9 and TRBJ2-7; D unresolved. Trimming took off 0 bases at V and 1 base at J, with 8 bases between the two ends. The CDR3 runs to 14 residues. Germline CDR1 SGDLS, CDR2 YYNGEE. The CDR3 protein is CASSVDGSSYEQYF. CDR3 coding DNA: TGTGCCAGCAGCGTAGATGGCAGTTCCTACGAGCAGTACTTC.

This chain joins TRBV5-1 and TRBJ2-3, with 8 nucleotides matching TRBD1. J lost 2 bases, V lost 6 bases, and 8 bases had no gene match. CDR3 length: 15 residues. The germline V gene has CDR1 SGHRS and CDR2 YFSETQ. The CDR3 loop reads CASIQGGSSTDTQYF. The CDR3 DNA follows: TGCGCCAGCATACAGGGGGGCTCCTCCACAGATACGCAGTATTTT.

The chain carries TRBV2 and TRBJ2-7; D unclear. Per the germline V gene, CDR1 is SNHLY and CDR2 is FYNNEI. This CDR3 has 14 amino acids. V was trimmed by 3 bases and J by 0 bases, leaving 9 bases between them. This chain's CDR3 is CASSDQRRSYEQYF. The CDR3, as DNA: TGTGCCAGCAGTGACCAGCGTCGCTCCTACGAGCAGTACTTC.

V usage is TRBV13 and J usage is TRBJ2-1; TRBD2 agrees at 7 bases. The germline gives CDR1 PRHDT, CDR2 FYEKMQ (reference sequence). This CDR3 comprises 14 residues. V shed 5 bases, J shed 7 bases, and the junction held 8 bases outside the gene matches. CDR3 coding DNA: TGTGCCAGCAGCCAACGACTAGCCGCGAATGAGCAGTTCTTC. Its protein is CASSQRLAANEQFF. Full variable domain (rest looked up from reference TRBV13 and TRBJ2-1): AAGVIQSPRHLIKEKRETATLKCYPIPRHDTVYWYQQGPGQDPQFLISFYEKMQSDKGSIPDRFSAQQFSDYHSELNMSSLELGDSALYFCASSQRLAANEQFFGPGTRLTVL.

The V and J genes are TRBV7-2 and TRBJ1-6; D might be TRBD1 (5 bases). V lost 3 bases, J lost 10 bases, and 19 bases lay in between. The CDR3 is 16 amino acids. The germline CDR1 and CDR2 sequences are SGHTA and FQGNSA. The CDR3, as DNA: TGTGCCAGCAGCTTGGAGGGGCAGACGCGTGGGTCACCCCTCCACTTT. It codes for CASSLEGQTRGSPLHF.